A selection of T cell receptor beta chains follows, all from one sample in a study of blood T cells in healthy people across ages. MiXCR was run by TCRdb on the 5' RACE reads, yielding one entry per CDR3 protein. The data contain around 520,000 distinct CDR3 sequences, about 26% of them singletons. These data also featured in a second study, about T cells of mothers and their children.

The specimen was blood. Source of these receptors: a boy between 2 and 10 years old in good health. Each CDR3 is given with its conserved first and last residue. The D gene is left open where the match is weak. Size tells how often a clone was seen (once, few, many) or the class of an expanded clone, and some rows leave it out.

d_call: .; clone_size: few; j_call: TRBJ2-5; v_call: TRBV20-1; cdr3_length: 14; cdr3_nt: TGCAGTGCTCTCAGGGGCAGGGGAGTAGAGACCCAGTACTTC; cdr3_aa: CSALRGRGVETQYF
d_call: .; clone_size: .; j_call: TRBJ1-2; v_call: TRBV28; cdr3_length: 16; cdr3_nt: TGTGCCAGCAGTTTATCTCAGGTTTTAGCTAACTATGGCTACACCTTC; cdr3_aa: CASSLSQVLANYGYTF
d_call: .; clone_size: few; j_call: TRBJ2-4; v_call: TRBV6-5; cdr3_length: 15; cdr3_nt: TGTGCCAGCAGCAGTGGTGTTTCGGCCAAAAACATTCAGTACTTC; cdr3_aa: CASSSGVSAKNIQYF
d_call: .; clone_size: once; j_call: TRBJ1-5; v_call: TRBV28; cdr3_length: 16; cdr3_nt: TGTGCCAGCAGTCAAACAGGGAGAGGGAACAATCAGCCCCAGCATTTT; cdr3_aa: CASSQTGRGNNQPQHF
d_call: TRBD2; clone_size: .; j_call: TRBJ2-1; v_call: TRBV29-1; cdr3_length: 13; cdr3_nt: TGCAGCGTGAGGGGGACTAGCTCTAGTGAGCAGTTCTTC; cdr3_aa: CSVRGTSSSEQFF
d_call: TRBD1; clone_size: .; j_call: TRBJ2-7; v_call: TRBV5-1; cdr3_length: 13; cdr3_nt: TGCGCCAGCAGCCCAGGGGGCTTCCACGAGCAGTACTTC; cdr3_aa: CASSPGGFHEQYF
d_call: .; clone_size: .; j_call: TRBJ1-2; v_call: TRBV4-1; cdr3_length: 16; cdr3_nt: TGCGCCAGCAGCCTAGAACCTAACCGGGATTTCTATGGCTACACCTTC; cdr3_aa: CASSLEPNRDFYGYTF
d_call: .; clone_size: .; j_call: TRBJ2-7; v_call: TRBV29-1; cdr3_length: 14; cdr3_nt: TGCAGCGTTGAAGGGTCAGGCGGATCCTACGAGCAGTACTTC; cdr3_aa: CSVEGSGGSYEQYF
d_call: .; clone_size: few; j_call: TRBJ2-5; v_call: TRBV2; cdr3_length: 15; cdr3_nt: TGTGCCAGCAGTACTCACTCGACAGGCCAAGAGACCCAGTACTTC; cdr3_aa: CASSTHSTGQETQYF
d_call: .; clone_size: few; j_call: TRBJ2-3; v_call: TRBV3-1; cdr3_length: 16; cdr3_nt: TGTGCCAGCAGCCCCTCGCGGGAACCCTTCACAGATACGCAGTATTTT; cdr3_aa: CASSPSREPFTDTQYF
d_call: .; clone_size: .; j_call: TRBJ2-7; v_call: TRBV30; cdr3_length: 13; cdr3_nt: TGTGCCTGGGGCCGGGGGCTATCCTACGAGCAGTACTTC; cdr3_aa: CAWGRGLSYEQYF
d_call: .; clone_size: .; j_call: TRBJ2-5; v_call: TRBV11-2; cdr3_length: 15; cdr3_nt: TGTGCCAGCAGCTTAGGGACTAGGGGGGCGGAGACCCAGTACTTC; cdr3_aa: CASSLGTRGAETQYF
d_call: .; clone_size: .; j_call: TRBJ1-4; v_call: TRBV2; cdr3_length: 14; cdr3_nt: TGTGCCAGCAGGATGACAGTAACTAATGAAAAACTGTTTTTT; cdr3_aa: CASRMTVTNEKLFF
d_call: TRBD2; clone_size: .; j_call: TRBJ2-2; v_call: TRBV12-3/TRBV12-4; cdr3_length: 15; cdr3_nt: TGTGCCACCCTGGGCGGGAGTTACCCCACCGGGGAGCTGTTTTTT; cdr3_aa: CATLGGSYPTGELFF
d_call: TRBD2; clone_size: .; j_call: TRBJ2-7; v_call: TRBV7-9; cdr3_length: 15; cdr3_nt: TGTGCCAGCCTTTCCGCCCGGGGAGGGCCCTACGAGCAGTACTTC; cdr3_aa: CASLSARGGPYEQYF
d_call: .; clone_size: few; j_call: TRBJ2-5; v_call: TRBV3-1; cdr3_length: 13; cdr3_nt: TGTGCCAGCAGCCAGGGCAGACTCGTGACCCAGTACTTC; cdr3_aa: CASSQGRLVTQYF
d_call: .; clone_size: .; j_call: TRBJ2-5; v_call: TRBV4-2; cdr3_length: 16; cdr3_nt: TGTGCCAGCAGCCAAAGAAGTGCAGGGATCCAAGAGACCCAGTACTTC; cdr3_aa: CASSQRSAGIQETQYF
d_call: .; clone_size: few; j_call: TRBJ1-6; v_call: TRBV10-2; cdr3_length: 16; cdr3_nt: TGCGCCAGTAAATTACAGGGACTAGGGGATAATTCACCCCTCCGCTTT; cdr3_aa: CASKLQGLGDNSPLRF
d_call: TRBD1; clone_size: .; j_call: TRBJ1-4; v_call: TRBV10-3; cdr3_length: 16; cdr3_nt: TGTGCCATCAGTGAGGCCAACAGGGGGCGGAATGAAAAACTGTTTTTT; cdr3_aa: CAISEANRGRNEKLFF
d_call: .; clone_size: few; j_call: TRBJ1-2; v_call: TRBV14; cdr3_length: 14; cdr3_nt: TGTGCCAGCAGCCTAGGACAGCCCGGCTATGGCTACACCTTC; cdr3_aa: CASSLGQPGYGYTF
d_call: TRBD1; clone_size: .; j_call: TRBJ1-2; v_call: TRBV7-2; cdr3_length: 15; cdr3_nt: TGTGCCAGCAGCTTAGAGATACAGGGGGCGACGGGCTACACCTTC; cdr3_aa: CASSLEIQGATGYTF
d_call: .; clone_size: .; j_call: TRBJ1-4; v_call: TRBV5-1; cdr3_length: 12; cdr3_nt: TGCGCCAGCAGGGAAGAGAATGAAAAACTGTTTTTT; cdr3_aa: CASREENEKLFF
d_call: TRBD2; clone_size: .; j_call: TRBJ2-1; v_call: TRBV29-1; cdr3_length: 13; cdr3_nt: TGCAGCGCAAGCGGGAGGGCCCACAATGAGCAGTTCTTC; cdr3_aa: CSASGRAHNEQFF
d_call: TRBD1; clone_size: few; j_call: TRBJ1-1; v_call: TRBV6-5; cdr3_length: 15; cdr3_nt: TGTGCCAGCAGTTCCTCCGGGACAGGGATCACTGAAGCTTTCTTT; cdr3_aa: CASSSSGTGITEAFF
d_call: TRBD1; clone_size: many; j_call: TRBJ2-7; v_call: TRBV7-9; cdr3_length: 13; cdr3_nt: TGTGCCAGCAGCCTCAGGGGGCCGTACGAGCAGTACTTC; cdr3_aa: CASSLRGPYEQYF
d_call: .; clone_size: .; j_call: TRBJ2-3; v_call: TRBV5-1; cdr3_length: 17; cdr3_nt: TGCGCCAGCAGCTTGGGCTTTCGGCTAGCGCCCACAGATACGCAGTATTTT; cdr3_aa: CASSLGFRLAPTDTQYF
d_call: .; clone_size: many; j_call: TRBJ1-2; v_call: TRBV9; cdr3_length: 12; cdr3_nt: TGTGCCAGCAGCCGGGGGGAGTATGGCTACACCTTC; cdr3_aa: CASSRGEYGYTF
d_call: .; clone_size: .; j_call: TRBJ2-2; v_call: TRBV10-3; cdr3_length: 18; cdr3_nt: TGTGCCATCTCGTCAGGCAGGTTTACGTTTCCGAACACCGGGGAGCTGTTTTTT; cdr3_aa: CAISSGRFTFPNTGELFF
d_call: .; clone_size: .; j_call: TRBJ2-7; v_call: TRBV20-1; cdr3_length: 13; cdr3_nt: TGCAGTGCTAGAGACGTGATGTTGGGGGAGCAGTACTTC; cdr3_aa: CSARDVMLGEQYF
d_call: TRBD1; clone_size: few; j_call: TRBJ1-2; v_call: TRBV10-3; cdr3_length: 11; cdr3_nt: TGTGCCAGCCGGGACAGGGATGGCTACACCTTC; cdr3_aa: CASRDRDGYTF
d_call: TRBD2; clone_size: few; j_call: TRBJ2-3; v_call: TRBV6-2/TRBV6-3; cdr3_length: 18; cdr3_nt: TGTGCCAGCAGTTACTCGAGTAGCGGGGGGCCTAGCACAGATACGCAGTATTTT; cdr3_aa: CASSYSSSGGPSTDTQYF
d_call: .; clone_size: .; j_call: TRBJ2-2; v_call: TRBV5-1; cdr3_length: 15; cdr3_nt: TGCGCCAGCAGCTTGGGAGGCGGGGACACCGGGGAGCTGTTTTTT; cdr3_aa: CASSLGGGDTGELFF
d_call: .; clone_size: .; j_call: TRBJ2-3; v_call: TRBV10-2; cdr3_length: 15; cdr3_nt: TGCGCCAGCACCAACGGGGACTTCAACACAGATACGCAGTATTTT; cdr3_aa: CASTNGDFNTDTQYF
d_call: .; clone_size: .; j_call: TRBJ2-7; v_call: TRBV6-5; cdr3_length: 15; cdr3_nt: TGTGCCAGCAGTTACGTGGGTCTAGCTTCCTACGAGCAGTACTTC; cdr3_aa: CASSYVGLASYEQYF
d_call: TRBD1; clone_size: .; j_call: TRBJ2-5; v_call: TRBV7-9; cdr3_length: 13; cdr3_nt: TGTGCCAGCAGCTTCGACAGGGCGGAGACCCAGTACTTC; cdr3_aa: CASSFDRAETQYF
d_call: .; clone_size: .; j_call: TRBJ2-4; v_call: TRBV11-2; cdr3_length: 13; cdr3_nt: TGTGCCAGCAGAGAGATAGCCAAAAACATTCAGTACTTC; cdr3_aa: CASREIAKNIQYF
d_call: TRBD2; clone_size: .; j_call: TRBJ2-7; v_call: TRBV19; cdr3_length: 16; cdr3_nt: TGTGCCAGTAGTATAACGGCGGGAGGACCCTCCTACGAGCAGTACTTC; cdr3_aa: CASSITAGGPSYEQYF
d_call: TRBD2; clone_size: few; j_call: TRBJ2-7; v_call: TRBV20-1; cdr3_length: 14; cdr3_nt: TGCAGTGCAATGACTAGCTCCTACAGTTACGAGCAGTACTTC; cdr3_aa: CSAMTSSYSYEQYF
d_call: .; clone_size: few; j_call: TRBJ2-3; v_call: TRBV7-6; cdr3_length: 15; cdr3_nt: TGTGCCAGCAGCTTAGGGAACGCGATTTTAGATACGCAGTATTTT; cdr3_aa: CASSLGNAILDTQYF
d_call: TRBD2; clone_size: few; j_call: TRBJ2-5; v_call: TRBV12-3/TRBV12-4; cdr3_length: 16; cdr3_nt: TGTGCCAGCATTCTTGGGACTAGCGGATCTCAAGAGACCCAGTACTTC; cdr3_aa: CASILGTSGSQETQYF
d_call: .; clone_size: .; j_call: TRBJ2-6; v_call: TRBV29-1; cdr3_length: 16; cdr3_nt: TGCAGCGTGAACCCCACAAGGGGATCTGGGGCCAACGTCCTGACTTTC; cdr3_aa: CSVNPTRGSGANVLTF
d_call: TRBD2; clone_size: .; j_call: TRBJ2-7; v_call: TRBV10-3; cdr3_length: 15; cdr3_nt: TGTGCCATCAGTAGCCGGCTAGCGGGAGACGACGAGCAGTACTTC; cdr3_aa: CAISSRLAGDDEQYF